This TCR beta chain was identified in a study of post-analysis software for immune sequencing data. Study-wide points: F-measure co-clustering was strong for batch-matched samples. Among five TRBV segments more frequent in patients than controls were TRBV5-6, TRBV5-1 and TRBV20-1.

The library was made from cDNA and included unique molecular identifiers. TCRdb ran MiXCR on the PCR reads and lists one entry per CDR3 protein. The table has around 500,000 distinct CDR3 sequences, around 34% seen once. Comments on this clonotype: Its antigen is not known.

This CDR3 contains 15 residues. The V gene's germline CDR1 is SEHNR and CDR2 FQNEAQ (reference sequence). Deletions cut 3 bases from V and 3 bases from J, with 13 bases between. The rearrangement joins TRBV7-9 to TRBJ2-3; weak D call: TRBD1 (6 bases). Sequencing was performed on blood. The receptor's source is a girl between 2 and 17 years old with multiple sclerosis. CDR3 sequence reads: CASSFRQAQTDTQYF. The CDR3 region has the DNA TGTGCCAGCAGCTTCCGACAGGCGCAAACAGATACGCAGTATTTT.